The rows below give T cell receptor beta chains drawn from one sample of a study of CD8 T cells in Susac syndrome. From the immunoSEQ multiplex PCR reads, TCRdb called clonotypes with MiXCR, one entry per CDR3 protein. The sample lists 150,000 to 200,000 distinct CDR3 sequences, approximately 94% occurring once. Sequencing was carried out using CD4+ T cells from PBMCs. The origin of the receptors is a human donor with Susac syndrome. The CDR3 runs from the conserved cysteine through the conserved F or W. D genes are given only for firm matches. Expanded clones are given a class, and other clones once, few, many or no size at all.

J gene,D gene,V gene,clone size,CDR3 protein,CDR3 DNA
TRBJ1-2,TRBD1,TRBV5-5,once,CASSPRGQGGRYGYTF,TGTGCCAGCAGCCCCCGAGGACAGGGTGGAAGGTATGGCTACACCTTC
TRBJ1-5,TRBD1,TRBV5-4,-,CASSPGTGLNQPQHF,TGTGCCAGCAGCCCGGGGACAGGGCTCAATCAGCCCCAGCATTTT
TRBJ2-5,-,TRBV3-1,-,CASSQGTGWQETQYF,TGTGCCAGCAGCCAAGGAACGGGGTGGCAAGAGACCCAGTACTTC
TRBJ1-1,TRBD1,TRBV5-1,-,CASSLGTGAAFF,TGCGCCAGCAGCTTGGGGACAGGGGCAGCTTTCTTT
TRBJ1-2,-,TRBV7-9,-,CASSSSGEYGYTF,TGTGCCAGCAGCTCTTCGGGGGAATATGGCTACACCTTC
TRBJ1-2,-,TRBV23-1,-,CASSRTGPLYGYTF,TGCGCCAGCAGTCGCACAGGGCCCCTCTATGGCTACACCTTC
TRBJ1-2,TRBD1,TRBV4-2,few,CASSQGQGDGYTF,TGTGCCAGCAGCCAGGGACAGGGGGATGGCTACACCTTC
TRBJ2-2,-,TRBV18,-,CASSPTQGDGELFF,TGTGCCAGCTCACCGACACAGGGTGACGGGGAGCTGTTTTTT
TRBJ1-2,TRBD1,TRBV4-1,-,CASTPEDRGYGYTF,TGCGCCAGTACCCCCGAGGACAGGGGCTATGGCTACACCTTC
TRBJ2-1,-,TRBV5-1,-,CASSSLAGNEQFF,TGCGCCAGCAGCTCCCTGGCGGGGAACGAGCAGTTCTTC
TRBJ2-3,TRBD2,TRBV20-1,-,CSASGLVDDTQYF,TGCAGTGCTTCCGGACTAGTCGATGATACGCAGTATTTT
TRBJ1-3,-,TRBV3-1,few,CASSQSGSGNTIYF,TGTGCCAGCAGCCAGTCGGGCTCTGGAAACACCATATATTTT
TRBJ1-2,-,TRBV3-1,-,CASSHSGPGGYTF,TGTGCCAGCAGCCATTCTGGGCCTGGTGGCTACACCTTC
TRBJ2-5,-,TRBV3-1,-,CASSPAIQETQYF,TGTGCCAGCAGCCCGGCGATTCAAGAGACCCAGTACTTC
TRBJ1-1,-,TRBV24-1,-,CATSDSGQNTEAFF,TGTGCCACCAGTGATTCCGGACAGAACACTGAAGCTTTCTTT
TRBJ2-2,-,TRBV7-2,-,CASSSHTEGTGELFF,TGTGCCAGCAGCTCTCATACAGAGGGAACCGGGGAGCTGTTTTTT
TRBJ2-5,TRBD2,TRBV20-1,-,CSARDRRLALETQYF,TGCAGTGCTAGAGATCGGCGACTAGCGCTGGAGACCCAGTACTTC
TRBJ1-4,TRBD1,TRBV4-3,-,CASSRDRAATNEKLFF,TGCGCCAGCAGCCGGGACAGGGCCGCAACTAATGAAAAACTGTTTTTT
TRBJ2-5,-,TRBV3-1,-,CASSQYRDQETQYF,TGTGCCAGCAGCCAATACAGGGACCAAGAGACCCAGTACTTC
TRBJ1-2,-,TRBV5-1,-,CASSSDSIYGYTF,TGCGCCAGCAGCTCCGACAGCATCTATGGCTACACCTTC
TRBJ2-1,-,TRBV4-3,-,CASSQDPGLYNEQFF,TGCGCCAGCAGCCAAGATCCGGGACTCTACAATGAGCAGTTCTTC
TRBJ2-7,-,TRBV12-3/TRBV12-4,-,CASSRLGTTYEQYF,TGTGCCAGCAGTCGCCTAGGGACGACCTACGAGCAGTACTTC
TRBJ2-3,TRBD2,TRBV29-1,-,CSSGGVPDTQYF,TGCAGCTCCGGGGGGGTCCCAGATACGCAGTATTTT
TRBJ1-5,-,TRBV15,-,CATRDRRGLPNQPQHF,TGTGCCACCAGAGACCGCAGGGGTCTGCCTAATCAGCCCCAGCATTTT
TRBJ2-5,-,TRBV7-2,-,CASSLESSPQETQYF,TGTGCCAGCAGCTTAGAGTCGTCCCCCCAAGAGACCCAGTACTTC
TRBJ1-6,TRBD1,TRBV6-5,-,CASSYSGQASSYNSPLHF,TGTGCCAGCAGTTACTCCGGACAGGCCAGCTCCTATAATTCACCCCTCCACTTT
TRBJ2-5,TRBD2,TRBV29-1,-,CSGGLEETQYF,TGCAGCGGCGGACTAGAAGAGACCCAGTACTTC
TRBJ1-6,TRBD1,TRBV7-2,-,CASSRDRDRSPLHF,TGTGCCAGCAGCCGAGACAGGGATCGTTCACCCCTCCACTTT
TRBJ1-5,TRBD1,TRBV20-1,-,CSAIRGPGQPQHF,TGCAGTGCCATAAGGGGGCCGGGTCAGCCCCAGCATTTT
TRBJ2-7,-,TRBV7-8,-,CASSLEVSLYEQYF,TGTGCCAGCAGCTTAGAAGTCAGCCTCTACGAGCAGTACTTC
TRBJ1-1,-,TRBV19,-,CASSLTDLNTEAFF,TGTGCCAGTAGTCTGACAGACCTGAACACTGAAGCTTTCTTT
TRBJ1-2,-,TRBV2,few,CASSVGQGYGYTF,TGTGCCAGCAGTGTTGGGCAGGGATATGGCTACACCTTC
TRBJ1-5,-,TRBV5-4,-,CASSLGDQPQHF,TGTGCCAGCAGCCTCGGAGATCAGCCCCAGCATTTT
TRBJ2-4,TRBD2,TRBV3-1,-,CASRSGLAERNIQYF,TGTGCCAGCAGATCCGGACTAGCGGAGAGAAACATTCAGTACTTC
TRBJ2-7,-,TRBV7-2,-,CASSLEGAYEQYF,TGTGCCAGCAGCTTAGAGGGGGCCTACGAGCAGTACTTC
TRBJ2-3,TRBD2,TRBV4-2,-,CASSGTSGVGNTQYF,TGTGCCAGCAGCGGGACTAGCGGGGTAGGAAATACGCAGTATTTT
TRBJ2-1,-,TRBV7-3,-,CASSLTGSSYNEQFF,TGTGCCAGCAGCTTGACGGGAAGCTCCTACAATGAGCAGTTCTTC
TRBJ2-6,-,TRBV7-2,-,CASSLPSGGANVLTF,TGTGCCAGCAGCTTACCTTCTGGCGGGGCCAACGTCCTGACTTTC
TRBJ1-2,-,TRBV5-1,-,CASSFGDGLNYGYTF,TGCGCCAGCAGCTTTGGCGACGGCCTTAACTATGGCTACACCTTC
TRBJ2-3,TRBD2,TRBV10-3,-,CATRSASGGTDTQYF,TGTGCCACCCGCTCGGCTAGCGGGGGGACAGATACGCAGTATTTT
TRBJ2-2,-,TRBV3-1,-,CASSQPGPDGELFF,TGTGCCAGCAGCCAACCGGGACCTGACGGGGAGCTGTTTTTT
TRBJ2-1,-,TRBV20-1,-,CSALRINEQFF,TGCAGTGCTTTGAGGATCAATGAGCAGTTCTTC
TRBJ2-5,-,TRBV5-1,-,CASSYQGWGQQETQYF,TGCGCCAGCAGCTATCAGGGGTGGGGACAACAAGAGACCCAGTACTTC
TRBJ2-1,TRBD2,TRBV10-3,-,CAIRPGLAGEGEQFF,TGTGCCATCAGGCCGGGACTAGCGGGGGAAGGTGAGCAGTTCTTC
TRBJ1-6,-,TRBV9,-,CASSAVGMSTPNSPLHF,TGTGCCAGCAGCGCAGTAGGGATGTCAACTCCAAATTCACCCCTCCACTTT
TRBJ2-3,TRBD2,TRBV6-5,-,CASSIRGVGTDTQYF,TGTGCCAGCAGCATACGGGGGGTTGGCACAGATACGCAGTATTTT
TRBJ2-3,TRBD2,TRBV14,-,CASSQDWSGGMDTQYF,TGTGCCAGCAGCCAAGACTGGAGCGGGGGAATGGATACGCAGTATTTT
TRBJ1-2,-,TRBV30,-,CAWRRLGPQGGYTF,TGTGCCTGGAGGAGGTTAGGCCCCCAGGGAGGCTACACCTTC
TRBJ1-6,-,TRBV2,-,CASSLGGSLHF,TGTGCCAGCAGTCTTGGGGGGTCCCTCCACTTT
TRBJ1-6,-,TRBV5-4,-,CASSLDQRNSPLHF,TGTGCCAGCAGCTTGGATCAGCGGAATTCACCCCTCCACTTT
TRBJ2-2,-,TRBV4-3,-,CASSQGPPWNTGELFF,TGCGCCAGCAGCCAGGGGCCTCCCTGGAACACCGGGGAGCTGTTTTTT
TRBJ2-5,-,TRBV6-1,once,CASSLTPGETQYF,TGTGCCAGCAGTCTTACACCAGGAGAGACCCAGTACTTC